The 2 T cell receptor beta chains given below trace back to one sample, sequenced in a study of blood T cell repertoires in COVID-19 (dated by TCRdb to 2019 to 2021). Libraries were constructed by the immunoSEQ multiplex PCR assay. TCRdb holds this immuneACCESS table with in-frame rearrangements only. Some clones are missing; in checked studies, unresolved V genes explain under half, and the rest has no known cause. Within this sample are about 15,000 clones, with about four fifths of them counted one time only. The top ten clones comprise about a tenth of the sample. The sequenced material came from peripheral blood. Every receptor here comes from a human donor in a cohort sampled during active COVID-19.

In this sample, this clone is medium-sized (0.01 to 0.1%). The genes are TRBV10-3 and TRBJ1-5; D might be TRBD1 (6 bases). Germline V gives CDR1 ENHRY, CDR2 SYGVKD. V was clipped by 3 bases and J by 3 bases, with 12 bases between them. This CDR3 is 15 amino acids long. The DNA of the CDR3 is TGTGCCATCAGTGATGAACAGGGACACAATCAGCCCCAGCATTTT. Amino acid sequence: CAISDEQGHNQPQHF.

This chain joins TRBV27 and TRBJ1-5; D unresolved. Per the germline V gene, CDR1 is MNHEY and CDR2 is SMNVEV (reference sequence). The V and J ends lost 0 bases and 8 bases respectively, with 11 bases between them. This CDR3 has 14 amino acids. The DNA of the CDR3 is TGTGCCAGCAGTTTATCGTCGGGGTGGGAGCCCCAGCATTTT. This codes for CASSLSSGWEPQHF.